The present T cell receptor (beta chain) was sequenced within a study of cytotoxic CD8 clonotypes in ibrutinib-treated CLL. In the study overall: Researchers reported around 10 relapsed/refractory and 15 treatment-naive patients, under 18 of them IGHV unmutated. Across samples, productive templates numbered 255,043 and productive rearrangements reached 94,082 on average.

CDR3 length: 14 amino acids. Germline assignment: CDR1 SEHNR and CDR2 FQNEAQ (reference sequence). The V gene end was trimmed by 5 bases and the J gene end by 5 bases; junction bases not matched to a gene: 8. Data came from immunoSEQ multiplex PCR; TCRdb stores just in-frame clones and leaves some out. Here the sample spans about 49,000 clones, 53% being singletons. Extraction of around 2 micrograms of genomic DNA from cryopreserved PBMCs supplied material for TCR beta libraries. This chain links TRBV7-9 with TRBJ1-2; 7 positions agree with TRBD1. The TCR was taken from a human donor with chronic lymphocytic leukemia. Sequencing used PBMCs, obtained after 12 months of ibrutinib treatment. The CDR3, as DNA: TGTGCCAGCAGCCTTAAACAGGGGACGTATGGCTACACCTTC. This gives the protein CASSLKQGTYGYTF.